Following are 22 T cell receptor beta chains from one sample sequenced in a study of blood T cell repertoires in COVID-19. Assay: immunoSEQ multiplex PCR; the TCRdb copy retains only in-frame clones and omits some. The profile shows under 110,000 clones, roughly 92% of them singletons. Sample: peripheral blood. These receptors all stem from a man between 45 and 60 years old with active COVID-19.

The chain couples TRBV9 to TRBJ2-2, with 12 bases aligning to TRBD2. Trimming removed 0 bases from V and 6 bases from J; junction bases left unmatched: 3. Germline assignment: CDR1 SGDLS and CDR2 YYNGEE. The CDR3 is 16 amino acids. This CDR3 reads CASSVGLAGAPGELFF. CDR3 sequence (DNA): TGTGCCAGCAGCGTAGGACTAGCGGGAGCCCCCGGGGAGCTGTTTTTT.

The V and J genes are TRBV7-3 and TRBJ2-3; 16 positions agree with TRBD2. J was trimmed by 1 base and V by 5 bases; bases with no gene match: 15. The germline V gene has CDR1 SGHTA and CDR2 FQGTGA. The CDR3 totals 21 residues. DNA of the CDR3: TGTGCCAGCAGCGGGTTGGACAGGGCCGGGACTAGCGGGAGGGGCACAGATACGCAGTATTTT. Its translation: CASSGLDRAGTSGRGTDTQYF. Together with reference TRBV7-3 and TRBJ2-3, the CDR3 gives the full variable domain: GAGVSQTPSNKVTEKGKYVELRCDPISGHTALYWYRQSLGQGPEFLIYFQGTGAADDSGLPNDRFFAVRPEGSVSTLKIQRTERGDSAVYLCASSGLDRAGTSGRGTDTQYFGPGTRLTVL.

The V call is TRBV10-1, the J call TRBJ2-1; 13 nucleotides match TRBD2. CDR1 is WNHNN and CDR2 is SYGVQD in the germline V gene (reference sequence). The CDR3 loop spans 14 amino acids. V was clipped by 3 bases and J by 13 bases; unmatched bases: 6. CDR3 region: CASSENRGLAGQFF. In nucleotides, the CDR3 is TGCGCCAGCAGTGAAAACAGGGGACTAGCGGGACAGTTCTTC.

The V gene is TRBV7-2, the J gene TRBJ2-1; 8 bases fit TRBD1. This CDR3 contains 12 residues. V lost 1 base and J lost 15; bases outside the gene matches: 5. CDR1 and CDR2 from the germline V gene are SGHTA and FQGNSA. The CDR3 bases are TGTGCCAGCAGCTTAGTGGACAGGGCTCCGTTCTTC. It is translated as CASSLVDRAPFF.

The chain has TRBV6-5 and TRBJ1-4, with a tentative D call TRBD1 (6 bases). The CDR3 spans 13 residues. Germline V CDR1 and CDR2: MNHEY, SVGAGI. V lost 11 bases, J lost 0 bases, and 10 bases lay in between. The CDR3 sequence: CAGGAATNEKLFF. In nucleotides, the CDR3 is TGTGCCGGGGGGGCTGCAACTAATGAAAAACTGTTTTTT.

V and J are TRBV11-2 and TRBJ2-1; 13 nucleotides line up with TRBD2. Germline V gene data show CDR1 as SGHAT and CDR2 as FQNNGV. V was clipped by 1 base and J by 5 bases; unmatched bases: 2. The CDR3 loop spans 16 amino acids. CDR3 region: CASSLVGLAGDNEQFF. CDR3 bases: TGTGCCAGCAGCTTAGTAGGACTAGCGGGAGACAATGAGCAGTTCTTC.

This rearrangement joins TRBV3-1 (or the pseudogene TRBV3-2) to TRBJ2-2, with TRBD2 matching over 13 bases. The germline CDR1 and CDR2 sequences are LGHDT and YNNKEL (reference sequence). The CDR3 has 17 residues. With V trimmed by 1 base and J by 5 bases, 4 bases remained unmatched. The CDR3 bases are TGTGCCAGCAGCCAAGGGACTAGCGGGAGTTGGACCGGGGAGCTGTTTTTT. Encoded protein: CASSQGTSGSWTGELFF.

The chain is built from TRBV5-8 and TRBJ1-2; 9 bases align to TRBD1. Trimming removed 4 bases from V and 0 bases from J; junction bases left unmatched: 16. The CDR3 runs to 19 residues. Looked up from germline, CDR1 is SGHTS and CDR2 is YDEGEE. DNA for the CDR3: TGTGCCAGCAGCCCCGACCTAACAGGGGGCTCGCGACCTAACTATGGCTACACCTTC. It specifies CASSPDLTGGSRPNYGYTF.

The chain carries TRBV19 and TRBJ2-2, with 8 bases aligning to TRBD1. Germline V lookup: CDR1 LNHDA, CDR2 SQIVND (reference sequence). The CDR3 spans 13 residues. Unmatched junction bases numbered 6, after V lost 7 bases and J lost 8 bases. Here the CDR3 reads CASKGQGLGELFF. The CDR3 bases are TGTGCCAGTAAAGGACAGGGTTTAGGGGAGCTGTTTTTT.

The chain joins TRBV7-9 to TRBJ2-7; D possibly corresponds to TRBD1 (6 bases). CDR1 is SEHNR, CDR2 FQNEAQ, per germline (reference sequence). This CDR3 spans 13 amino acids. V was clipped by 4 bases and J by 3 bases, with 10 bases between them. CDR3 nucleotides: TGTGCCAGCAGCTCGACAGGAATCTACGAGCAGTACTTC. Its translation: CASSSTGIYEQYF.

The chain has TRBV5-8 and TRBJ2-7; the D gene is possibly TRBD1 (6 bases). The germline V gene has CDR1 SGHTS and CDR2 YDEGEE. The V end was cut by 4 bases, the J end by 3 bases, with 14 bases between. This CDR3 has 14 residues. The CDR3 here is CASSRRTGNYEQYF. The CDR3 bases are TGTGCCAGCAGCCGTCGAACAGGGAACTACGAGCAGTACTTC.

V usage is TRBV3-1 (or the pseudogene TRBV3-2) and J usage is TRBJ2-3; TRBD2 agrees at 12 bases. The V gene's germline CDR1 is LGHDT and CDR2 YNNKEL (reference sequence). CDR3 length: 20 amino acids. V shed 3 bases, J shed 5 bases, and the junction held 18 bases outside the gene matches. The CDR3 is CASSHLGTSGRGAGRDTQYF. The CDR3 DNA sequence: TGTGCCAGCAGCCACCTCGGGACTAGCGGGCGAGGTGCCGGAAGAGATACGCAGTATTTT.

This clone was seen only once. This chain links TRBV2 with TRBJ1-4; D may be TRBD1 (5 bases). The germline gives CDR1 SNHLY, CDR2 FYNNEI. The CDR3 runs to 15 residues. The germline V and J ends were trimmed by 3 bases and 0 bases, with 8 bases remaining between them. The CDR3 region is CASSEGRSTNEKLFF. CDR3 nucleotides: TGTGCCAGCAGTGAGGGGCGGTCAACTAATGAAAAACTGTTTTTT.

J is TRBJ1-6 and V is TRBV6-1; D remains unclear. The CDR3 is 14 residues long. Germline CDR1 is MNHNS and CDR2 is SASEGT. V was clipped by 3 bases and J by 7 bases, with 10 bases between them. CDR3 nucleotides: TGTGCCAGCAGTGAGGACGGAGGGAATTCACCCCTCCACTTT. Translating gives CASSEDGGNSPLHF.

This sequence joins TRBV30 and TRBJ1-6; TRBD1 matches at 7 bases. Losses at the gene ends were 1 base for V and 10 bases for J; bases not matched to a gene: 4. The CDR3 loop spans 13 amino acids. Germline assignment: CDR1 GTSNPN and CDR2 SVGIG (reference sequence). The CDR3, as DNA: TGTGCCTGGAGTGAGGACAGGACCTCACCCCTCCACTTT. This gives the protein CAWSEDRTSPLHF.

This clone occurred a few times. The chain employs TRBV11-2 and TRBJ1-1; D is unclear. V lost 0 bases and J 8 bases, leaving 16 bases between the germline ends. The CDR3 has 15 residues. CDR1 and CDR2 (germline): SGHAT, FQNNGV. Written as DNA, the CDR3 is TGTGCCAGCAGCTTAGATCGCGCGGGCCCACGGGAAGCTTTCTTT. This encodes CASSLDRAGPREAFF. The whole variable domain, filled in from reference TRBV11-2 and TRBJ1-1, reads EAGVAQSPRYKIIEKRQSVAFWCNPISGHATLYWYQQILGQGPKLLIQFQNNGVVDDSQLPKDRFSAERLKGVDSTLKIQPAKLEDSAVYLCASSLDRAGPREAFFGQGTRLTVV.

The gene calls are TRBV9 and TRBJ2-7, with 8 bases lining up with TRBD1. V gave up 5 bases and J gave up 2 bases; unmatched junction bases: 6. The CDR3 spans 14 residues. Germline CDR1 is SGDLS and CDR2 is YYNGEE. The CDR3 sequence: CASSPRTGTYEQYF. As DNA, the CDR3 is TGTGCCAGCAGTCCCCGGACAGGGACCTACGAGCAGTACTTC.

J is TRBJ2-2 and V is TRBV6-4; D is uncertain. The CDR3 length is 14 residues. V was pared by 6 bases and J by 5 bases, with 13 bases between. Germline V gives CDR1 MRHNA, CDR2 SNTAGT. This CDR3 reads CASRINYQTGELFF. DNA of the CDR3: TGTGCCAGCAGGATCAACTACCAGACCGGGGAGCTGTTTTTT.

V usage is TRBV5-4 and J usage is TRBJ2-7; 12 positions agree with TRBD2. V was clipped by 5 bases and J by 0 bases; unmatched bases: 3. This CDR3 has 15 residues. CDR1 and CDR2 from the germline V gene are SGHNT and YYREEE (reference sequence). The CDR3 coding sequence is TGTGCCAGCAGTCGACTAGCGGGGGTCTCCTACGAGCAGTACTTC. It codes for CASSRLAGVSYEQYF.

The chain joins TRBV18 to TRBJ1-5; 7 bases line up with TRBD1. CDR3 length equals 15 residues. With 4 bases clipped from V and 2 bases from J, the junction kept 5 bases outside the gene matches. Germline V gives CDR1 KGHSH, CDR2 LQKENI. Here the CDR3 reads CASSLGTARNQPQHF. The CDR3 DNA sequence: TGTGCCAGCTCACTTGGGACAGCCCGCAATCAGCCCCAGCATTTT.

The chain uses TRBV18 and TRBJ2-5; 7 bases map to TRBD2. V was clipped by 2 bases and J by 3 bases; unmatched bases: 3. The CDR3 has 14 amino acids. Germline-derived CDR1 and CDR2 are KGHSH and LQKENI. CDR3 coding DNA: TGTGCCAGCTCACCATTTACTAGCGAAGAGACCCAGTACTTC. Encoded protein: CASSPFTSEETQYF.

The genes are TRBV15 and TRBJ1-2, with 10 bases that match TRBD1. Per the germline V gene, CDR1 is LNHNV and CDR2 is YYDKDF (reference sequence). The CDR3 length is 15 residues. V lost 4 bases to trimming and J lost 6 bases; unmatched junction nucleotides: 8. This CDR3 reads CATSNTRQGAHGYTF. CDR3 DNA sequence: TGTGCCACCAGCAACACACGACAGGGGGCGCATGGCTACACCTTC.